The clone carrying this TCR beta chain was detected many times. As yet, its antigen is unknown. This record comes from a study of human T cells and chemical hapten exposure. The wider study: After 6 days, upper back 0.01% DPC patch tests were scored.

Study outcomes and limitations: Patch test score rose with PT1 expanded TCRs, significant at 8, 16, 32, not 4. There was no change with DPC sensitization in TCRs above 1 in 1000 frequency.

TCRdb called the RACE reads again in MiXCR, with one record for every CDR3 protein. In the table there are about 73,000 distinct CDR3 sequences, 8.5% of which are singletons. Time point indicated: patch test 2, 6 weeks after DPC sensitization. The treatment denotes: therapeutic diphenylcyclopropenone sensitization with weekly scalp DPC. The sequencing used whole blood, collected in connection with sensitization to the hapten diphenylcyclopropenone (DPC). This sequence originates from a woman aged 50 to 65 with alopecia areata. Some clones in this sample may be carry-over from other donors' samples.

CDR3 sequence (DNA): TGTGCCAGCAGCCAAGAGGGAAAGGGCTTACAGCCCCAGCATTTT. Amino acids: CASSQEGKGLQPQHF. The V and J genes are TRBV4-2 and TRBJ1-5, with D unclear. Germline V gives CDR1 LGHNA, CDR2 YNFKEQ. Trimming removed 0 bases from V and 7 bases from J, with 13 bases in between. This CDR3 has 15 amino acids.